What follows are 28 T cell receptor beta chains derived from one specimen sequenced in a study of PD-L1 blockade in urothelial cancer (dated by TCRdb to about 2017). To prepare the library, the immunoSEQ multiplex PCR assay was applied. The immuneACCESS repertoire file appears here via TCRdb, limited to in-frame rearrangements. These files lack a portion of the clones; in checked studies, under half of the deficit traces to unresolved V genes, and the cause of the others is not known. Counted in this sample were tens of thousands of clones; roughly 80% of them appeared once. The ten largest clones add up to around 9.5% of the sample. This sample comprised PBMCs, obtained around atezolizumab (anti-PD-L1) treatment. The receptors here all came from a man between 70 and 80 years old with urothelial cancer.

Only one count was recorded for this clone. The V call is TRBV4-1, the J call TRBJ2-7; a possible D gene is TRBD2 (6 bases). Germline-derived CDR1 and CDR2 are MGHRA and YSYEKL. CDR3 length equals 13 residues. Deletions cut 4 bases from V and 6 bases from J, with 13 bases between. The CDR3 region is CASSPSASGEQYF. The CDR3 bases are TGCGCCAGCAGCCCTAGCGCGAGCGGCGAGCAGTACTTC.

This clone was counted a single time. The chain links TRBV2 to TRBJ1-1; perhaps TRBD1 as D (5 bases). Germline lookup yields CDR1 SNHLY and CDR2 FYNNEI. V was clipped by 3 bases and J by 1 base, with 12 bases between them. The CDR3 contains 15 residues. CDR3 DNA: TGTGCCAGCAGTGAGAGCAGGGTAGAGAACACTGAAGCTTTCTTT. This gives the protein CASSESRVENTEAFF.

The V and J genes are TRBV6-1 and TRBJ1-2; D unresolved. Trimming took off 2 bases at V and 5 bases at J, with 18 bases between the two ends. CDR3 size: 16 residues. The germline V gene encodes CDR1 MNHNS and CDR2 SASEGT. CDR3 in amino acids: CASSETFGRVGYGYTF. CDR3 DNA: TGTGCCAGCAGTGAAACCTTCGGGCGGGTGGGGTATGGCTACACCTTC.

This chain uses TRBV30 with TRBJ1-5; 8 nucleotides agree with TRBD1. CDR1 and CDR2 (germline): GTSNPN, SVGIG (reference sequence). The CDR3 sequence is 13 residues long. J lost 3 bases, V lost 4 bases, and 2 bases had no gene match. Here the CDR3 DNA reads TGTGCCTGGACAGGGGGCCCCAATCAGCCCCAGCATTTT. Residues: CAWTGGPNQPQHF.

The V gene is TRBV2, the J gene TRBJ2-2, with TRBD2 matching over 9 bases. The junction had 5 bases not matched to a gene; V was cut back by 0 bases and J by 6 bases. The CDR3 has 16 amino acids. Germline-derived CDR1 and CDR2 are SNHLY and FYNNEI. The CDR3 is CASSEAGAGGAGELFF. The CDR3 region has the DNA TGTGCCAGCAGTGAAGCGGGAGCGGGAGGTGCCGGGGAGCTGTTTTTT.

The V and J genes are TRBV7-5 and TRBJ1-2. TRBV7-5 is given as a pseudogene. The CDR3 is 16 amino acids. CDR3 coding DNA: TGTGCCAGAAGCTTATGTTATTCAGGGAGGAAAGTTGGCTACACCTTC. Protein product: CARSLCYSGRKVGYTF.

Written as DNA, the CDR3 is TGTGCCAGCAGGACGGGGGGGGGCAGTGAAGCTTTCTTT. Translated, it gives CASRTGGGSEAFF. V usage is TRBV28 and J usage is TRBJ1-1; the D gene is possibly TRBD1 (6 bases). Trimming stripped 6 bases from V and 7 bases from J, with 15 bases between. The CDR3 is made up of 13 amino acids. Germline CDR1 MDHEN, CDR2 SYDVKM.

V usage is TRBV30 and J usage is TRBJ2-1; 9 bases align to TRBD2. The ends lost 5 bases at V and 8 bases at J; junction bases unmatched: 10. Germline V CDR1 and CDR2: GTSNPN, SVGIG (reference sequence). This CDR3 is 14 amino acids long. The CDR3 protein is CAWGAGGGVDEQFF. The CDR3 region has the DNA TGTGCCTGGGGAGCGGGAGGAGGTGTCGATGAGCAGTTCTTC.

This clone was seen a handful of times. The chain is built from TRBV7-2 and TRBJ2-5; TRBD1 aligns across 12 bases. The V and J ends lost 5 bases and 5 bases, in that order; junction bases with no gene match: 3. Germline lookup yields CDR1 SGHTA and CDR2 FQGNSA. This CDR3 contains 14 residues. This CDR3 is CASSGTGGRETQYF. The CDR3 nucleotides read TGTGCCAGCAGCGGGACAGGGGGCCGGGAGACCCAGTACTTC.

This rearrangement joins TRBV19 to TRBJ1-4; 7 bases fit TRBD1. The CDR3 consists of 15 residues. The germline V gene encodes CDR1 LNHDA and CDR2 SQIVND (reference sequence). V was clipped by 5 bases and J by 3 bases; unmatched bases: 6. As DNA, the CDR3 is TGTGCCAGTAGTGAGGACAGGTTTCCTAATGAAAAACTGTTTTTT. Protein product: CASSEDRFPNEKLFF.

The V and J genes are TRBV25-1 and TRBJ2-7, with 10 bases identical to TRBD1. The J segment lost 5 bases and the V segment lost 5 bases, leaving 15 bases of the junction unmatched. The CDR3 is 17 residues long. Looked up from germline, CDR1 is MGHDK and CDR2 is SYGVNS. DNA for the CDR3: TGTGCCAGCAGTCCAACGCCTGGACAGGGGGGTGCGGACGAGCAGTACTTC. As protein: CASSPTPGQGGADEQYF.

The chain employs TRBV5-1 and TRBJ2-3; tentative D call: TRBD2 (6 bases). The germline gives CDR1 SGHRS, CDR2 YFSETQ. V lost 0 bases to trimming and J lost 5 bases, with 10 bases between them. CDR3 length equals 14 residues. The CDR3 sequence: CASSLDLGGDTQYF. The CDR3 nucleotides read TGCGCCAGCAGCTTGGATCTGGGAGGAGATACGCAGTATTTT. The variable domain in full, completed from reference TRBV5-1 and TRBJ2-3, reads KAGVTQTPRYLIKTRGQQVTLSCSPISGHRSVSWYQQTPGQGLQFLFEYFSETQRNKGNFPGRFSGRQFSNSRSEMNVSTLELGDSALYLCASSLDLGGDTQYFGPGTRLTVL.

The chain recombines TRBV11-2 with TRBJ2-2; no definite D call. The CDR3 length is 14 residues. Germline V lookup: CDR1 SGHAT, CDR2 FQNNGV. V dropped 6 bases and J dropped 3 bases, with 11 bases sitting between them. CDR3 region: CASRVISDTGELFF. Written as DNA, the CDR3 is TGTGCCAGCAGGGTGATTAGTGACACCGGGGAGCTGTTTTTT.

The sample holds a few counts of this clone. The gene calls are TRBV7-9 and TRBJ2-5; D gene uncertain. Germline CDR1 SEHNR, CDR2 FQNEAQ (reference sequence). This CDR3 is 12 amino acids long. V dropped 5 bases and J dropped 5 bases, with 9 bases sitting between them. The CDR3 sequence: CASSQRWETQYF. CDR3 in DNA: TGTGCCAGCAGCCAACGGTGGGAGACCCAGTACTTC.

The rearrangement uses TRBV6-5 and TRBJ2-4, with TRBD2 as a possible D gene (6 bases). The V and J ends lost 0 bases and 6 bases respectively, with 12 bases between them. This CDR3 region has 15 residues. Germline loops: CDR1 MNHEY, CDR2 SVGAGI. The CDR3 nucleotides are TGTGCCAGCAGTTACTCGCTGGAGGGAGGAAACATTCAGTACTTC. It yields the protein CASSYSLEGGNIQYF.

The chain combines TRBV2 with TRBJ2-3; 9 nucleotides line up with TRBD1. CDR1 and CDR2 (germline): SNHLY, FYNNEI. Trimming took 11 bases from V and 2 from J; bases not matched to a gene: 2. The length of the CDR3 is 12 residues. Here the CDR3 reads CAGTGYTDTQYF. The CDR3 DNA sequence: TGTGCCGGGACAGGGTACACAGATACGCAGTATTTT.

This clone was found once. V and J are TRBV11-1 and TRBJ2-7, with D uncertain. The CDR3 consists of 14 residues. V was pared by 2 bases and J by 6 bases, with 14 bases between. Germline CDR1 is SGHAT and CDR2 is FQDESV (reference sequence). In DNA form, the CDR3 reads TGTGCCAGCAGCTTAAACCCGGGTGGTGGCGAGCAGTACTTC. Translation gives CASSLNPGGGEQYF. Full variable domain (outside the CDR3, taken from reference TRBV11-1 and TRBJ2-7): EAEVAQSPRYKITEKSQAVAFWCDPISGHATLYWYRQILGQGPELLVQFQDESVVDDSQLPKDRFSAERLKGVDSTLKIQPAELGDSAMYLCASSLNPGGGEQYFGPGTRLTVT.

The chain employs TRBV2 and TRBJ1-1, with 7 bases that match TRBD1. The J segment lost 0 bases and the V segment lost 11 bases, leaving 9 bases of the junction unmatched. CDR3 length: 14 amino acids. The germline V gene encodes CDR1 SNHLY and CDR2 FYNNEI. The DNA of the CDR3 is TGTGCCGCGAAGGGGACAGTCCTGAACACTGAAGCTTTCTTT. It specifies CAAKGTVLNTEAFF.

The chain links TRBV11-3 to TRBJ2-2; a weak D match, TRBD1 (6 bases). V lost 5 bases to trimming and J lost 6 bases, with 13 bases between them. The CDR3 is 14 residues long. CDR1 is SGHNT, CDR2 YENEEA, per germline. The CDR3 DNA reads as TGTGCCAGCAGCCCAGGGGTAGGAGCCGGGGAGCTGTTTTTT. As protein: CASSPGVGAGELFF.

This clone turned up a few times. J is TRBJ2-5 and V is TRBV2, with D perhaps matching TRBD1 (7 bases). This CDR3 spans 15 amino acids. Between the trimmed V and J ends, which lost 3 bases and 4 bases, there was a span of 15 bases. Germline assignment: CDR1 SNHLY and CDR2 FYNNEI. The CDR3 coding sequence is TGTGCCAGCAGTGAGTCACAGGGGACTCTAGAGACCCAGTACTTC. Its protein is CASSESQGTLETQYF.

The rearrangement uses TRBV29-1 and TRBJ1-4; 8 bases line up with TRBD1. This CDR3 comprises 13 residues. V trimming: 6 bases; J trimming: 8 bases; junction bases outside the gene matches: 8. From germline, CDR1 is SQVTM and CDR2 ANQGSEA. The CDR3 region has the DNA TGCAGCGTCGACAGGGGAGATGGCGAAAAACTGTTTTTT. Translation: CSVDRGDGEKLFF.

The rearrangement uses TRBV7-9 and TRBJ2-5, with D hard to call. V lost 4 bases to trimming and J lost 4 bases, with 10 bases between them. The CDR3 has 13 amino acids. Germline lookup yields CDR1 SEHNR and CDR2 FQNEAQ (reference sequence). Here the CDR3 reads CASSSEPRETQYF. CDR3 sequence (DNA): TGTGCCAGCAGCTCGGAGCCTAGAGAGACCCAGTACTTC.

About this clone: One end of the junction fails to match germline, which may point to a read error. The chain recombines TRBV19 with TRBJ1-1, with D uncertain. Germline CDR1 LNHDA, CDR2 SQIVND (reference sequence). The CDR3 consists of 13 residues. The CDR3 sequence: CASSISRSGDRVF. In DNA form, the CDR3 reads TGTGCCAGTAGTATATCCCGCAGCGGGGATCGGGTCTTT. Full variable domain (outside the CDR3, taken from reference TRBV19 and TRBJ1-1): DGGITQSPKYLFRKEGQNVTLSCEQNLNHDAMYWYRQDPGQGLRLIYYSQIVNDFQKGDIAEGYSVSREKKESFPLTVTSAQKNPTAFYLCASSISRSGDRVFGQGTRLTVV.

The chain couples TRBV7-2 to TRBJ2-7; 7 positions match TRBD1. Trimming took 5 bases from V and 2 from J; bases not matched to a gene: 6. In germline, CDR1 is SGHTA, CDR2 FQGNSA. CDR3 length: 14 amino acids. In DNA form, the CDR3 reads TGTGCCAGCAGCCAGGCTACAGGGGCCTACGAGCAGTACTTC. Its translation is CASSQATGAYEQYF. Based on the CDR3 plus reference TRBV7-2 and TRBJ2-7, the full variable domain is GAGVSQSPSNKVTEKGKDVELRCDPISGHTALYWYRQSLGQGLEFLIYFQGNSAPDKSGLPSDRFSAERTGGSVSTLTIQRTQQEDSAVYLCASSQATGAYEQYFGPGTRLTVT.

The V call is TRBV30, the J call TRBJ2-6; weak D call: TRBD1 (8 bases). V lost 6 bases and J lost 0, with 24 bases in between. The length of the CDR3 is 19 residues. From germline, CDR1 is GTSNPN and CDR2 SVGIG (reference sequence). The CDR3 bases are TGTGCCTGCCCGGGAGGTGGAGGCCAGGGGGCCTCTGGGGCCAACGTCCTGACTTTC. Translation: CACPGGGGQGASGANVLTF. Looking up the rest from reference TRBV30 and TRBJ2-6 gives the full variable domain: SQTIHQWPATLVQPVGSPLSLECTVEGTSNPNLYWYRQAAGRGLQLLFYSVGIGQISSEVPQNLSASRPQDRQFILSSKKLLLSDSGFYLCACPGGGGQGASGANVLTFGAGSRLTVL.

CDR3 protein: CASSPIGLAGGNTGELFF. The CDR3 DNA sequence: TGTGCCAGCAGCCCAATAGGACTAGCGGGAGGGAACACCGGGGAGCTGTTTTTT. The J gene is TRBJ2-2, the V gene TRBV13; 14 bases map to TRBD2. V shed 5 bases and J 1 base; nucleotides not matched to a gene: 6. This CDR3 region has 18 residues. Per the germline V gene, CDR1 is PRHDT and CDR2 is FYEKMQ (reference sequence).

V is TRBV27 and J is TRBJ1-4; the D gene is possibly TRBD1 (5 bases). This CDR3 contains 16 residues. Trimming removed 4 bases at V and 8 bases at J, with 20 bases between. Germline V lookup: CDR1 MNHEY, CDR2 SMNVEV (reference sequence). The CDR3 DNA is TGTGCCAGCAGTTCAGCGTTGGACACCCGGGAGGAAAAACTGTTTTTT. Encoded protein: CASSSALDTREEKLFF.

The count of this clone is one. The chain combines TRBV5-1 with TRBJ1-3; D is uncertain. This CDR3 has 15 amino acids. With 4 bases removed from V and 0 bases from J, the gap between germline ends came to 11 bases. Germline V CDR1 and CDR2: SGHRS, YFSETQ. CDR3 sequence (DNA): TGCGCCAGCAGCACAGACCCCAACTCTGGAAACACCATATATTTT. The encoded protein is CASSTDPNSGNTIYF.